The sample holds one count of the clone carrying this T cell receptor beta chain. Per the original methods: Reference gene primer amplification yielded estimated nucleated cell counts. The repertoire was sequenced with immunoSEQ multiplex PCR; TCRdb's copy has only in-frame clones and lacks some. That table is the source of V, J and clone size, and D and trimming were worked out from the DNA. The repertoire holds a few hundred thousand clones, 87% seen once, with about 1.9% in the top ten. This sample is part of a study of blood T cell repertoires in COVID-19. At the level of the study: Samples came from the United States, Italy and Spain, spanning acute and convalescent COVID-19. T cells, B-cell-depleted T cells, or PBMCs supplied cDNA or gDNA.

This CDR3 is 15 amino acids long. Germline V gene data show CDR1 as LNHDA and CDR2 as SQIVND (reference sequence). Deletions cut 1 base from V and 1 base from J, with 10 bases between. The sequencing input was peripheral blood. The sequence was collected from a man in his forties with active or convalescent COVID-19. V is TRBV19 and J is TRBJ1-1; possibly TRBD1 for D (6 bases). The CDR3 sequence is CASSIGQGTNTEAFF. The CDR3 DNA reads TGTGCCAGTAGTATAGGTCAGGGGACGAACACTGAAGCTTTCTTT. Combining the CDR3 with reference TRBV19 and TRBJ1-1 gives the whole variable domain DGGITQSPKYLFRKEGQNVTLSCEQNLNHDAMYWYRQDPGQGLRLIYYSQIVNDFQKGDIAEGYSVSREKKESFPLTVTSAQKNPTAFYLCASSIGQGTNTEAFFGQGTRLTVV.